A single sample gave rise to the 6 T cell receptor beta chains below, sequenced in a study of cytomegalovirus exposure and HLA in healthy donors. Primers included in the PCR were 60 Vbeta and 13 Jbeta primers. Assay used: immunoSEQ multiplex PCR; TCRdb lists only in-frame clones, some missing. The table has about 110,000 clones, more than 9.5% seen once. Sequencing was carried out using PBMCs. The receptor source for this set is a man between 35 and 55 years old in good health and CMV-seropositive.

This clone turned up a few times. The rearrangement uses TRBV10-1 and TRBJ2-7; D may be TRBD2 (6 bases). V lost 8 bases and J lost 0, with 8 bases in between. CDR1 is WNHNN and CDR2 is SYGVQD in the germline V gene (reference sequence). The CDR3 contains 12 residues. Written as DNA, the CDR3 is TGCGCCAGCGGGACTTCCTCCTACGAGCAGTACTTC. Its translation: CASGTSSYEQYF.

This clone was counted between two and nine times. The V gene is TRBV7-8, the J gene TRBJ2-7; 7 bases align to TRBD2. Losses at the gene ends were 7 bases for V and 0 bases for J; bases not matched to a gene: 12. This CDR3 region has 16 residues. Per germline, CDR1 SGHVS and CDR2 FQNEAQ. The CDR3: CASTLFSLADSYEQYF. The CDR3 DNA sequence: TGTGCCAGCACTCTCTTCTCGCTAGCGGACTCCTACGAGCAGTACTTC.

This clone has only a few counts. The V gene is TRBV6-1, the J gene TRBJ1-1; D perhaps matches TRBD1 (5 bases). Between the trimmed V and J ends, which lost 3 bases and 1 base, there was a span of 12 bases. The germline V gene encodes CDR1 MNHNS and CDR2 SASEGT. CDR3 length equals 15 residues. The CDR3: CASSDLGVSNTEAFF. The CDR3 region has the DNA TGTGCCAGCAGTGATCTAGGGGTATCGAACACTGAAGCTTTCTTT.

The CDR3 DNA reads as TGTGCCAGTAGTATAGGGGAGGACAGGGGTGATACGCAGTATTTT. Amino acid sequence: CASSIGEDRGDTQYF. The chain combines TRBV19 with TRBJ2-3, with 9 bases identical to TRBD1. The CDR3 is made up of 15 amino acids. V shed 1 base, J shed 6 bases, and the junction held 5 bases outside the gene matches. Germline values: CDR1 LNHDA, CDR2 SQIVND (reference sequence).

A remark on this clone: The junction shows a germline mismatch at one end, possibly a read error. The chain joins TRBV7-9 to TRBJ2-1; TRBD2 agrees at 11 bases. Germline CDR1 reads SEHNR; CDR2 reads FQNEAQ (reference sequence). The CDR3 runs to 15 residues. CDR3 residues: CASSIAGGPNNEQFF. Here the CDR3 DNA reads TGTGCCAGCAGCATAGCGGGAGGGCCCAACAATGAGCAGTTCTTC.

The chain links TRBV5-1 to TRBJ2-7, with TRBD1 identical over 9 bases. The germline gives CDR1 SGHRS, CDR2 YFSETQ. The CDR3 extends over 15 amino acids. V lost 0 bases to trimming and J lost 4 bases; unmatched junction nucleotides: 5. CDR3 nucleotides: TGCGCCAGCAGCTTGGGCCCGGGACAGGGATACGAGCAGTACTTC. Its translation: CASSLGPGQGYEQYF.